Shown below are 7 T cell receptor beta chains from a single sample sequenced in a study of T cell responses to AZD1222 COVID-19 vaccine. Repertoires were generated with immunoSEQ multiplex PCR, while TCRdb's copy carries only in-frame clones and drops some. The sample lists 110,000 or so clones, roughly 89% seen once, with 35% to 45% in the top ten. Specimen: peripheral blood, collected 28 days after the second AZD1222 dose. These receptors were taken from an adult who received the AZD1222 COVID-19 vaccine.

This chain connects TRBV6-2 or TRBV6-3 to TRBJ2-5, with D unclear. V was cut by 2 bases and J by 5 bases, with 12 bases left in between. Germline V lookup: CDR1 MNHEY, CDR2 SVGEGT. This CDR3 is built from 14 residues. CDR3: CASSYRVSVETQYF. CDR3 nucleotide sequence: TGTGCCAGCAGTTACAGGGTCTCGGTCGAGACCCAGTACTTC.

The chain links TRBV5-1 to TRBJ2-5; D perhaps matches TRBD1 (5 bases). The V and J ends lost 6 bases and 1 base respectively, with 10 bases between them. In germline, CDR1 is SGHRS, CDR2 YFSETQ. The CDR3 is 13 residues long. CDR3 sequence reads: CASKPDSQETQYF. Here the CDR3 DNA reads TGCGCCAGCAAGCCCGACAGCCAAGAGACCCAGTACTTC.

V gene TRBV28 combines with J gene TRBJ1-6; perhaps TRBD1 as D (5 bases). The CDR3 consists of 15 residues. CDR1 and CDR2 (germline): MDHEN, SYDVKM. The V end lost 8 bases, the J end lost 6 bases, and 17 bases lay between the germline ends. CDR3 region: CASVTRLGGNSPLHF. The CDR3 region has the DNA TGTGCCAGCGTGACCAGGCTCGGGGGTAATTCACCCCTCCACTTT.

The V gene is TRBV24-1, the J gene TRBJ1-1; the match to TRBD1 covers 8 bases. Germline CDR1 KGHDR, CDR2 SFDVKD. The length of the CDR3 is 14 residues. Losses at the gene ends were 6 bases for V and 1 base for J; bases not matched to a gene: 3. CDR3 in amino acids: CATSRTGPNTEAFF. In nucleotides, the CDR3 is TGTGCCACCAGTCGGACAGGGCCGAACACTGAAGCTTTCTTT.

The chain recombines TRBV7-2 with TRBJ2-7; 8 nucleotides line up with TRBD2. Unmatched junction bases numbered 8, after V lost 0 bases and J lost 1 base. The CDR3 spans 17 residues. Germline CDR1 and CDR2: SGHTA and FQGNSA. The CDR3 protein is CASSLASPGLGSYEQYF. CDR3 DNA: TGTGCCAGCAGCTTAGCGTCACCGGGACTAGGTTCCTACGAGCAGTACTTC.

This sequence joins TRBV19 and TRBJ1-5; 7 nucleotides align to TRBD1. Trimming removed 3 bases from V and 0 bases from J; junction bases left unmatched: 8. Germline CDR1 reads LNHDA; CDR2 reads SQIVND (reference sequence). There are 17 residues in the CDR3. Here the CDR3 reads CASSMRGRGNSNQPQHF. The CDR3 DNA reads as TGTGCCAGTAGTATGCGGGGCAGGGGGAATAGCAATCAGCCCCAGCATTTT.

The V and J genes are TRBV19 and TRBJ1-5; 8 bases are shared with TRBD1. Germline CDR1 and CDR2: LNHDA and SQIVND (reference sequence). CDR3 length: 14 amino acids. J was trimmed by 6 bases and V by 6 bases; bases with no gene match: 7. The CDR3 DNA reads as TGTGCCAGTAGCCAACCGGACAGGGCTCAGCCCCAGCATTTT. This gives the protein CASSQPDRAQPQHF.